This T cell receptor beta chain was obtained from a study of T cell responses to AZD1222 COVID-19 vaccine. The CDR3 contains 15 residues. Trimming left V 5 bases short and J 4 bases short, with 18 bases between. Germline loops: CDR1 LNHNV, CDR2 YYDKDF (reference sequence). Produced via immunoSEQ multiplex PCR; TCRdb's table is partial and in-frame only. The table lists fewer than 110,000 clones, approximately 89% of them singletons. The origin of this receptor is an adult who received the AZD1222 COVID-19 vaccine. The sequencing used peripheral blood, collected 28 days after the second AZD1222 dose. V usage is TRBV15 and J usage is TRBJ2-7, with D possibly TRBD2 on 6 matching bases. CDR3 nucleotide sequence: TGTGCCACCAGCGGCTTCCCGGGAGTGGGATACGAGCAGTACTTC. Protein product: CATSGFPGVGYEQYF.